This is a list of T cell receptor beta chains from one sample in a study of cytomegalovirus exposure and HLA in healthy donors. Sequencing used immunoSEQ multiplex PCR; TCRdb keeps in-frame clones, though not all of them. The sample has 200,000 to 250,000 clones, around 80% seen once. Sample: PBMCs. These receptors were collected from a woman aged 55-69 years in good health and CMV-seropositive. The CDR3 runs from the conserved cysteine through the conserved F or W. The D gene is left open where the match is weak. Part of the rows lack a size; the others show once, few, many or a class for expanded clones.

j_call: TRBJ2-5; clone_size: .; d_call: TRBD1; v_call: TRBV7-9; cdr3_nt: TGTGCCAGCAGATCAACCGGGACAGCCCGAGAGACCCAGTACTTC; cdr3_aa: CASRSTGTARETQYF
j_call: TRBJ2-7; clone_size: .; d_call: TRBD1; v_call: TRBV4-1; cdr3_nt: TGCGCCAGCAGCCAAGGACAGGGACCTTTCTACGAGCAGTACTTC; cdr3_aa: CASSQGQGPFYEQYF
j_call: TRBJ2-2; clone_size: .; d_call: .; v_call: TRBV7-9; cdr3_nt: TGTGCCAGCGGTGGGCAGAGAAACACCGGGGAGCTGTTTTTT; cdr3_aa: CASGGQRNTGELFF
j_call: TRBJ1-1; clone_size: .; d_call: .; v_call: TRBV28; cdr3_nt: TGTGCCAGCATCCCGGGGAACACTGAAGCTTTCTTT; cdr3_aa: CASIPGNTEAFF
j_call: TRBJ2-5; clone_size: once; d_call: .; v_call: TRBV19; cdr3_nt: TGTGCCAGTAGTCACCGCCCCACTAGCCGGGAGACCCAGTACTTC; cdr3_aa: CASSHRPTSRETQYF
j_call: TRBJ1-3; clone_size: .; d_call: .; v_call: TRBV19; cdr3_nt: TGTGCCAGTACGGGGGGAAACACCATATATTTT; cdr3_aa: CASTGGNTIYF
j_call: TRBJ2-6; clone_size: .; d_call: .; v_call: TRBV27; cdr3_nt: TGTGCCAGCAGTCCTACTGGGGCCAACGTCCTGACTTTC; cdr3_aa: CASSPTGANVLTF
j_call: TRBJ1-4; clone_size: once; d_call: .; v_call: TRBV7-2; cdr3_nt: TGTGCCAGCAGTTACGAGACAGACCAACTGTTTTTT; cdr3_aa: CASSYETDQLFF
j_call: TRBJ2-7; clone_size: .; d_call: .; v_call: TRBV6-5; cdr3_nt: TGTGCCAGCAGTTCAGCGCAAGGTAAAGGGAGTTACGAGCAGTACTTC; cdr3_aa: CASSSAQGKGSYEQYF
j_call: TRBJ2-3; clone_size: .; d_call: TRBD2; v_call: TRBV27; cdr3_nt: TGTGCCAGCAGTTTATACCTAGCGGGAGTAACAGATACGCAGTATTTT; cdr3_aa: CASSLYLAGVTDTQYF
j_call: TRBJ2-3; clone_size: .; d_call: .; v_call: TRBV19; cdr3_nt: TGTGCCAGTAACAACGTGTGGACTGCCGAAGATACGCAGTATTTT; cdr3_aa: CASNNVWTAEDTQYF
j_call: TRBJ1-1; clone_size: .; d_call: .; v_call: TRBV5-5; cdr3_nt: TGTGCCAGCAGCTTGGTGTCGGGGACTGAAGCTTTCTTT; cdr3_aa: CASSLVSGTEAFF
j_call: TRBJ1-4; clone_size: .; d_call: .; v_call: TRBV6-1; cdr3_nt: TGTGCCAGCACCACACACACGTACGAAAAACTGTTTTTT; cdr3_aa: CASTTHTYEKLFF
j_call: TRBJ2-1; clone_size: .; d_call: .; v_call: TRBV7-2; cdr3_nt: TGTGCCAGCACCCTTTTGTCTAGCGTCAACAATGAGCAGTTCTTC; cdr3_aa: CASTLLSSVNNEQFF
j_call: TRBJ1-4; clone_size: .; d_call: TRBD1; v_call: TRBV18; cdr3_nt: TGTGCCAGCTCACCAGACAGGGACGTAAAACTGTTTTTT; cdr3_aa: CASSPDRDVKLFF
j_call: TRBJ2-7; clone_size: .; d_call: TRBD1; v_call: TRBV6-5; cdr3_nt: TGTGCCAGCAGACCTATTGACAGGGCGGGCGAGCAGTACTTC; cdr3_aa: CASRPIDRAGEQYF
j_call: TRBJ2-7; clone_size: .; d_call: TRBD1; v_call: TRBV5-1; cdr3_nt: TGCGCCGGCAGTGAGGGGCAGGGGGATGCTTCAGAGCAGTACTTC; cdr3_aa: CAGSEGQGDASEQYF
j_call: TRBJ2-1; clone_size: .; d_call: .; v_call: TRBV2; cdr3_nt: TGTGCCAGCAGTCTTAACATAAACAATGAGCAGTTCTTC; cdr3_aa: CASSLNINNEQFF
j_call: TRBJ2-7; clone_size: .; d_call: .; v_call: TRBV4-2; cdr3_nt: TGTGCCAGCAGCCAAGATCTCAGGGGCTCCTACGAGCAGTACTTC; cdr3_aa: CASSQDLRGSYEQYF
j_call: TRBJ2-1; clone_size: .; d_call: TRBD2; v_call: TRBV5-1; cdr3_nt: TGCGCCAGCAGCTTGGGGGCTAGCGGTCTTTACAATGAGCAGTTCTTC; cdr3_aa: CASSLGASGLYNEQFF
j_call: TRBJ2-7; clone_size: .; d_call: TRBD1; v_call: TRBV19; cdr3_nt: TGTGCCAGTAGTACGGGACAGCCTTACGAGCAGTACTTC; cdr3_aa: CASSTGQPYEQYF
j_call: TRBJ2-7; clone_size: .; d_call: TRBD2; v_call: TRBV5-1; cdr3_nt: TGCGCCAGCAGCCTCCATGGGACTAGCGGGAGGGCCATCGAGCAGTACTTC; cdr3_aa: CASSLHGTSGRAIEQYF
j_call: TRBJ2-1; clone_size: few; d_call: TRBD2; v_call: TRBV5-1; cdr3_nt: TGCGCCAGCAGCTTTAGTTCTTCGAGCGGGAGCTCCTACAATGAGCAGTTCTTC; cdr3_aa: CASSFSSSSGSSYNEQFF
j_call: TRBJ1-1; clone_size: .; d_call: .; v_call: TRBV27; cdr3_nt: TGTGCCAGCAGTTTTTACAGGAGTTACACTGAAGCTTTCTTT; cdr3_aa: CASSFYRSYTEAFF
j_call: TRBJ2-1; clone_size: .; d_call: TRBD2; v_call: TRBV5-1; cdr3_nt: TGCGCCAGCAGCTTGGAGGCTAGCGGATCCTACAATGAGCAGTTCTTC; cdr3_aa: CASSLEASGSYNEQFF
j_call: TRBJ2-7; clone_size: .; d_call: TRBD2; v_call: TRBV15; cdr3_nt: TGTGCCACCAGCAGAGATACTAGCGGACCCTACGAGCAGTACTTC; cdr3_aa: CATSRDTSGPYEQYF
j_call: TRBJ2-2; clone_size: few; d_call: .; v_call: TRBV28; cdr3_nt: TGTGCCAGCCTTCGTGGAGGGACGAACACCGGGGAGCTGTTTTTT; cdr3_aa: CASLRGGTNTGELFF
j_call: TRBJ2-3; clone_size: .; d_call: TRBD2; v_call: TRBV5-4; cdr3_nt: TGTGCCAGCAGCCCTCCGGGACTAGCGGGGGGGCATACGCAGTATTTT; cdr3_aa: CASSPPGLAGGHTQYF
j_call: TRBJ2-5; clone_size: .; d_call: TRBD1; v_call: TRBV9; cdr3_nt: TGTGCCAGCAACTTAGGACAGGGGGAGACCCAGTACTTC; cdr3_aa: CASNLGQGETQYF
j_call: TRBJ2-3; clone_size: .; d_call: TRBD2; v_call: TRBV30; cdr3_nt: TGTGCCTGGAGTCGACTAGCGGGGTGGACAGATACGCAGTATTTT; cdr3_aa: CAWSRLAGWTDTQYF
j_call: TRBJ2-3; clone_size: .; d_call: TRBD1; v_call: TRBV25-1; cdr3_nt: TGTGCCAGCAGCCGACAGGGGGCGGGTTCCTACTCCGCAGATACGCAGTATTTT; cdr3_aa: CASSRQGAGSYSADTQYF